This T cell receptor beta chain was found in a study of cytomegalovirus exposure and HLA in healthy donors. This PCR relied on a set of 60 Vbeta primers and 13 Jbeta primers. Clones were sequenced by immunoSEQ multiplex PCR, and TCRdb holds only the in-frame ones, with some missing. The data hold 65,000 or so clones, with 70% to 80% observed a single time. The CDR3 loop spans 13 amino acids. CDR1 WNHNN and CDR2 SYGVQD come from the germline V gene (reference sequence). A word on this clone: At one end, the junction sequence differs from germline, possibly due to a read error.

The source of this sequence is a woman in her 40s in good health and CMV-seropositive. The sequencing input was PBMCs. This chain links TRBV10-1 with TRBJ1-3; D not resolved. The CDR3 region is CASSSGNGNTVYF. CDR3 DNA sequence: TGCGCCAGCTCCTCGGGGAATGGAAACACCGTATATTTT.